The clone carrying this T cell receptor beta chain was detected only a few times. Its cognate antigen is unknown. This CDR3 comprises 14 residues. The V end was cut by 3 bases, the J end by 1 base, with 9 bases between. Germline CDR1 reads DFQATT; CDR2 reads SNEGSKA (reference sequence). They isolated at least 7 million PBMCs from each sample. The source of the sample is a study of blood T cells in healthy people across ages. Study-level results: A roughly linear fall in TCR beta diversity per million T cells was seen with increasing age.

Primed by a sample-barcoded 5' primer and a J-beta primer mix, a second PCR proceeded for about 6 to 12 cycles. TCRdb itself ran the 5' RACE reads through MiXCR, one entry per CDR3 protein. Among over 1,500,000 distinct CDR3 sequences listed, 49% were seen once. Specimen: blood. This sequence joins TRBV20-1 and TRBJ1-4; a weak D match, TRBD1 (5 bases). The clonotype originates from a woman between 40 and 55 years old in good health. CDR3: CSASPGGTNEKLFF. The CDR3 coding sequence is TGCAGTGCTAGCCCCGGGGGAACTAATGAAAAACTGTTTTTT.